One and the same sample provided the 24 T cell receptor beta chains below, sequenced in a study of T cells in Graves' hyperthyroidism and ophthalmopathy. TCR beta CDR3 regions were amplified from RNA. A set of HTBI primers served as the primers for a first-round RT-PCR of the TCR CDR3. TCRdb called the multiplex PCR reads again in MiXCR, with one record for every CDR3 protein. The repertoire holds around 450,000 distinct CDR3 sequences, with around a sixth as singletons. Sequencing was performed on blood. Receptors originate from a woman in her late teens or twenties with Graves' hyperthyroidism.

This clonotype occurred a few times. The chain links TRBV14 to TRBJ2-5; 10 bases are a match to TRBD1. V shed 4 bases, J shed 5 bases, and the junction held 7 bases outside the gene matches. Per the germline V gene, CDR1 is SGHDN and CDR2 is FVKESK. CDR3 length: 15 residues. CDR3 protein: CASSPWTGGGETQYF. CDR3 in DNA: TGTGCCAGCAGCCCCTGGACAGGGGGAGGCGAGACCCAGTACTTC.

At least ten counts were recorded for this clonotype. This rearrangement joins TRBV20-1 to TRBJ2-7, with D maybe TRBD2 (6 bases). Trimming cost V 6 bases and J 6 bases, with 15 bases left between them. Germline assignment: CDR1 DFQATT and CDR2 SNEGSKA (reference sequence). This CDR3 is 12 amino acids long. CDR3 loop: CSASRGAGEQYF. Here the CDR3 DNA reads TGCAGTGCATCCCGCGGGGCGGGCGAGCAGTACTTC.

This clonotype was seen repeatedly, ten times or more. The CDR3 DNA reads as TGTGCCAGCAGTTCGGCGGCGCGGGCGGATACGCAGTATTTT. Translating gives CASSSAARADTQYF. The genes are TRBV27 and TRBJ2-3; the D gene is possibly TRBD2 (5 bases). This CDR3 is built from 14 residues. Germline loops: CDR1 MNHEY, CDR2 SMNVEV (reference sequence). V gave up 4 bases and J gave up 6 bases, with 14 bases separating them.

This clonotype was seen ten or more times. V is TRBV6-1 and J is TRBJ2-5, with 12 bases identical to TRBD2. Germline V gene sequence: CDR1 MNHNS, CDR2 SASEGT. The trim removed 3 bases at V and 5 bases at J, leaving 4 bases unmatched. The CDR3 extends over 15 amino acids. This chain's CDR3 is CASSDASGGAETQYF. The CDR3 nucleotides are TGTGCCAGCAGTGACGCTAGCGGGGGGGCCGAGACCCAGTACTTC.

The chain couples TRBV27 to TRBJ1-5, with D unclear. In germline, CDR1 is MNHEY, CDR2 SMNVEV (reference sequence). The CDR3 totals 14 residues. V lost 6 bases to trimming and J lost 4 bases, with 13 bases between them. The CDR3 nucleotides are TGTGCCAGCAGGCTCGTTGGGTCGAATCAGCCCCAGCATTTT. Translated, it gives CASRLVGSNQPQHF.

This clonotype was counted many times. This chain uses TRBV16 with TRBJ2-7; 7 positions match TRBD1. With V trimmed by 3 bases and J by 3 bases, 5 bases remained unmatched. This CDR3 contains 14 residues. CDR1 and CDR2 from the germline V gene are KGHSY and FQNENV. CDR3 sequence (DNA): TGTGCCAGCAGCCAGTATCGGGACAGCTACGAGCAGTACTTC. Its translation is CASSQYRDSYEQYF.

This clonotype was counted at least ten times. This sequence joins TRBV12-3 or TRBV12-4 and TRBJ2-3, with 8 positions matching TRBD2. This CDR3 comprises 15 residues. V was clipped by 3 bases and J by 5 bases; unmatched bases: 7. The chain's CDR3 is CASSFLTGGKDTQYF. As DNA, the CDR3 is TGTGCCAGCAGTTTCTTGACGGGGGGGAAAGATACGCAGTATTTT.

This clonotype was detected only a few times. V gene TRBV29-1 combines with J gene TRBJ2-5, with D perhaps assigned TRBD1 or TRBD2 (5 bases each). The CDR3 has 13 residues. The V and J ends lost 7 bases and 5 bases respectively, with 17 bases between them. Germline CDR1 is SQVTM and CDR2 is ANQGSEA. The DNA for the CDR3 is TGCAGCGCCCGAGTGGGGGTATCGGAGACCCAGTACTTC. Its translation: CSARVGVSETQYF.

The rearrangement uses TRBV7-2 and TRBJ1-5; the D gene is possibly TRBD1 (5 bases). Trimming left V 1 base short and J 2 bases short, with 12 bases between. The CDR3 length is 16 residues. Germline CDR1 and CDR2: SGHTA and FQGNSA. The CDR3, as DNA: TGTGCCAGCAGCTTAGGGCAGGGTTCGGGCAATCAGCCCCAGCATTTT. Translated, it gives CASSLGQGSGNQPQHF. The full variable domain, completed using reference TRBV7-2 and TRBJ1-5, is GAGVSQSPSNKVTEKGKDVELRCDPISGHTALYWYRQSLGQGLEFLIYFQGNSAPDKSGLPSDRFSAERTGGSVSTLTIQRTQQEDSAVYLCASSLGQGSGNQPQHFGDGTRLSIL.

Many counts were recorded for this clonotype. The chain links TRBV20-1 to TRBJ2-1; TRBD2 aligns across 10 bases. The ends lost 6 bases at V and 0 bases at J; junction bases unmatched: 8. The CDR3 runs to 16 residues. The germline gives CDR1 DFQATT, CDR2 SNEGSKA (reference sequence). CDR3 bases: TGCAGTGCCCGGCGGACTAGCGGAGCCTCCTACAATGAGCAGTTCTTC. This encodes CSARRTSGASYNEQFF.

There are a few counts of this clonotype. The J gene is TRBJ2-7, the V gene TRBV10-2, with unresolved D. Germline V CDR1 and CDR2: WSHSY, SAAADI. V lost 6 bases to trimming and J lost 5 bases, with 17 bases between them. The CDR3 length is 14 residues. CDR3 in amino acids: CASRRGQAEDEQYF. In DNA, the CDR3 is TGCGCCAGCAGACGTGGGCAGGCCGAAGACGAGCAGTACTTC.

There are many counts of this clonotype. The CDR3 spells CASSEEDSGSQPQHF. CDR3 in DNA: TGTGCCAGCAGTGAAGAGGACAGCGGAAGTCAGCCCCAGCATTTT. V and J are TRBV6-1 and TRBJ1-5; a weak D match, TRBD1 (6 bases). From germline, CDR1 is MNHNS and CDR2 SASEGT. CDR3 length: 15 amino acids. V was clipped by 1 base and J by 6 bases, with 13 bases between them.

This clonotype has ten or more counts. The CDR3, as DNA: TGTGCCAGCAGTTCCGTGATGTCCTCTGGGGCCAACGTCCTGACTTTC. Its translation: CASSSVMSSGANVLTF. This chain joins TRBV6-6 and TRBJ2-6, with unresolved D. The CDR3 is made up of 16 amino acids. V lost 4 bases, J lost 0 bases, and 10 bases lay in between. In germline, CDR1 is MNHNY, CDR2 SVGAGI (reference sequence).

This clonotype was seen many times. This chain uses TRBV5-8 with TRBJ2-7, with a tentative D call TRBD1 (5 bases). Trimming took off 1 base at V and 6 bases at J, with 11 bases between the two ends. Germline assignment: CDR1 SGHTS and CDR2 YDEGEE. The CDR3 is 13 amino acids. CDR3 residues: CASSLNKGVEQYF. As DNA, the CDR3 is TGTGCCAGCAGCTTGAACAAAGGGGTCGAGCAGTACTTC.

This clonotype occurred many times. J is TRBJ2-1 and V is TRBV10-3; 7 bases match TRBD2. The J segment lost 3 bases and the V segment lost 2 bases, leaving 1 base of the junction unmatched. CDR3 length: 14 residues. Germline values: CDR1 ENHRY, CDR2 SYGVKD. CDR3 coding DNA: TGTGCCATCAGTGAGCTAGCGGACTACAATGAGCAGTTCTTC. Its translation is CAISELADYNEQFF.

This clonotype was counted many times. The V and J genes are TRBV5-5 and TRBJ1-1; 7 nucleotides line up with TRBD1. The CDR3 runs 17 residues. Trimming at V came to 5 bases and at J to 2 bases, leaving 15 bases not matched to a gene. In germline, CDR1 is SGHKS, CDR2 YYEKEE (reference sequence). The CDR3 nucleotides are TGTGCCAGCAGATGGGACAGAATATTTGCCATCAACACTGAAGCTTTCTTT. As protein: CASRWDRIFAINTEAFF.

Many counts were recorded for this clonotype. The rearrangement joins TRBV14 to TRBJ1-1, with a tentative D call TRBD1 (5 bases). The germline gives CDR1 SGHDN, CDR2 FVKESK. The V gene lost 1 base and the J gene lost 1 base, with 13 bases spanning the gap. The CDR3 length is 16 residues. The CDR3 reads CASSQAGRGSNTEAFF. In nucleotides, the CDR3 is TGTGCCAGCAGCCAAGCAGGGCGGGGGTCGAACACTGAAGCTTTCTTT.

This clonotype has only a few counts. The genes are TRBV13 and TRBJ1-3, with unresolved D. Germline values: CDR1 PRHDT, CDR2 FYEKMQ (reference sequence). The CDR3 runs to 12 residues. Trimming stripped 2 bases from V and 5 bases from J, with 4 bases between. The CDR3 loop reads CASSLNRNTIYF. The CDR3 region has the DNA TGTGCCAGCAGCTTAAATCGAAACACCATATATTTT. Complete variable domain (other parts from reference TRBV13 and TRBJ1-3): AAGVIQSPRHLIKEKRETATLKCYPIPRHDTVYWYQQGPGQDPQFLISFYEKMQSDKGSIPDRFSAQQFSDYHSELNMSSLELGDSALYFCASSLNRNTIYFGEGSWLTVV.

The table lists this clonotype with many counts. V gene TRBV3-1 combines with J gene TRBJ1-2, with TRBD1 matching over 9 bases. CDR1 is LGHDT, CDR2 YNNKEL, per germline (reference sequence). The CDR3 is 15 residues long. Trimming cost V 5 bases and J 0 bases; bases outside gene matches: 4. CDR3 sequence: CASSYGQGSNYGYTF. The CDR3, as DNA: TGTGCCAGCAGCTACGGACAGGGGTCTAACTATGGCTACACCTTC.

The chain has TRBV7-7 and TRBJ2-6; D unresolved. Looked up from germline, CDR1 is SSHAT and CDR2 is FNYEAQ (reference sequence). This CDR3 region has 13 residues. CDR3 sequence: CAIRVPGANVLTF. CDR3 sequence (DNA): TGTGCTATACGGGTACCTGGGGCCAACGTCCTGACTTTC.

This clonotype was detected ten times or more. The J gene is TRBJ1-4, the V gene TRBV12-3 or TRBV12-4; 9 bases fit TRBD1. With 7 bases clipped from V and 10 bases from J, the junction kept 7 bases outside the gene matches. The CDR3 totals 13 residues. The DNA for the CDR3 is TGTGCCAGCACCCAGGGACAGGGCCGAAAACTGTTTTTT. Translated: CASTQGQGRKLFF.

The rearrangement uses TRBV9 and TRBJ2-1, with TRBD2 identical over 8 bases. This CDR3 region has 15 residues. Germline assignment: CDR1 SGDLS and CDR2 YYNGEE. J gave up 7 bases and V 0 bases, and 6 bases lay outside the gene matches. The CDR3, as DNA: TGTGCCAGCAGCGTAGCCAGCGGGGGAAGTAATGAGCAGTTCTTC. Translating gives CASSVASGGSNEQFF.

In its sample, this clonotype was seen many times. The chain is built from TRBV7-9 and TRBJ1-2, with TRBD1 identical over 8 bases. J lost 4 bases, V lost 1 base, and 8 bases had no gene match. This CDR3 region has 16 residues. Germline CDR1 and CDR2: SEHNR and FQNEAQ (reference sequence). CDR3 in amino acids: CASSLDLQGGFYGYTF. CDR3 in DNA: TGTGCCAGCAGCTTAGACCTACAGGGGGGGTTCTATGGCTACACCTTC.

At least ten counts were recorded for this clonotype. For the CDR3, the DNA is TGTGCCAGCATTGGGACATCGGGACTGGATGGCTACACCTTC. Translation gives CASIGTSGLDGYTF. The V gene is TRBV12-3 or TRBV12-4, the J gene TRBJ1-2; D may be TRBD1 (6 bases). Trimming left V 7 bases short and J 6 bases short, with 18 bases between. There are 14 residues in the CDR3.